This T cell receptor beta chain was identified during a study of shared T cell receptors in the human thymus (dated by TCRdb to the early 2020s). Some background on the complete study: The study examined how self-reactive, shared T-cell receptor alpha chains are generated in the human thymus.

Library creation used the immunoSEQ multiplex PCR assay. This immuneACCESS table, as held by TCRdb, lists in-frame sequences with V and J called but not all clones. Of the missing ones, under half trace to an unresolved V gene in checked studies; the others have no known cause. This sample has 600,000 or so clones in its table, and around 87% of those were observed once. About 0.0094% of the sample is held by the ten biggest clonotypes. To note about this clone: What this receptor recognizes is not known. Base qualities are missing; no much larger clone stands one base away.

The CDR3 numbers 14 residues from cysteine through phenylalanine. Of the read, only the CDR3 DNA is kept; its 42 bases are in frame from base 1. Trimming takes 4 bases off V and 1 base off J; junction bases not matched to a gene: 5. CDR1 GTSNPN and CDR2 SVGIG were looked up in the germline V gene (reference sequence). These data were also filed under a second study, of human thymus T cells. As the second publication notes: In Finland, the donors were immunologically healthy infants who were having open corrective cardiac surgery for congenital heart defects. Thymus tissue was obtained as surgical resects removed during corrective cardiac surgery. Usage of V and J gene segments appeared to be biased in both the thymic and the peripheral blood repertoires. The related research reported highly overlapping thymic TCR repertoires among unrelated individuals. TCR alpha and beta repertoires from roughly 8 infant thymus samples and a few related peripheral blood samples were characterized in the study. The infant donors were roughly 7 to 244 days old, and the cohort included six or seven males and two females. Thymocytes were released mechanically from tissue and stored at -70 °C as pellets of 10-30 million cells. Genomic DNA was extracted from frozen cell pellets with a QIAsymphony instrument. The immunoSEQ multiplex PCR assay was used to amplify the TCRB and TCRAD loci from a standardized quantity of quality-controlled genomic DNA. The amplicons spanned the V(D)J region and were long enough to cover the CDR3 and allow V and J genes to be identified. The amplicons were sequenced on an Illumina platform via the commercial immunoSEQ service. Corrections for primer bias and sequencing errors followed previously described methods, while TCRAD and TCRB definitions were based on the IMGT database. Repertoires were analysed with immunoSEQ Analyzer 3.0 and VDJTools, covering basic statistics, V/J segment usage, diversity estimates, rarefaction and pairwise overlap. Diversity was estimated using the Chao1, ChaoE, Efron-Thisted, Shannon and inverse Simpson indices, and was also estimated on datasets down-sampled to the size of the smallest sample. For repertoire overlap, CDR3 nucleotide sequence, V gene and J gene had to match strictly, and clustering was done by Jaccard-based multidimensional scaling. On average, thymus samples gave about 810,000 unique TCRB clonotypes, whereas blood samples gave about 84,000.

In this chain, TRBV30 is recombined with TRBJ2-3, with 7 middle bases fitting TRBD1. This sequence originates from a boy less than two years old with a congenital heart defect. Donor details come from another sample of the same person, matched by shared clones. Sequencing input: thymocytes. CDR3 protein: CAWNIQGGTDTQYF. The DNA reads as follows: TGTGCCTGGAACATCCAGGGGGGCACAGATACGCAGTATTTT.